This T cell receptor (beta chain) appears in the sequencing data of a study of T cell clones after liver transplantation. Measured with immunoSEQ multiplex PCR; TCRdb has only the in-frame clones, and not every one. The sample consists of more than 95,000 clones, around 80% of them appearing once. This specimen consisted of CD4+ T cells from blood, obtained 47 months after liver transplant. The sequence was obtained from a human patient who received a liver transplant. Some T cells may have originated in the graft donor.

For the CDR3, the DNA is TGTGCCAGCAGCCGACCTACAACCCAAGAGACCCAGTACTTC. As protein: CASSRPTTQETQYF. The genes are TRBV5-6 and TRBJ2-5; D gene ambiguous. The V end was cut by 4 bases, the J end by 1 base, with 11 bases between. The germline gives CDR1 SGHDT, CDR2 YYEEEE. This CDR3 is built from 14 residues.